This TCR beta chain was sequenced during a study of blood T cell repertoires in COVID-19. Looking at the study overall: Material from acute and convalescent COVID-19 was sourced from the United States, Italy and Spain.

Authors' data handling: Reference gene primer amplification gave nucleated cell count estimates. Sequencing was performed with immunoSEQ multiplex PCR; in TCRdb, only in-frame clones are kept and a portion is missing. The DNA was the basis for D and trimming; V, J and clone size are from that table. The data show about 190,000 clones, with approximately 91% seen just once and 2.1% held by the top ten. A single count supports this clone. The germline gives CDR1 LGHDT, CDR2 YNNKEL (reference sequence). V was clipped by 3 bases and J by 5 bases, with 16 bases between them. The CDR3 length is 15 residues.

The specimen was peripheral blood. This TCR came from a man aged 65 to 79 with active or convalescent COVID-19. The genes are TRBV3-1 (or the pseudogene TRBV3-2) and TRBJ2-5; tentatively, D is TRBD1 (6 bases). This CDR3 reads CASSQGLAGAETQYF. In DNA, the CDR3 is TGTGCCAGCAGCCAGGGGTTGGCAGGGGCCGAGACCCAGTACTTC.